Presented here are 11 T cell receptor beta chains from one specimen sequenced in a study of T cells after yellow fever vaccination. One entry per CDR3 protein results from TCRdb running MiXCR on the 5' RACE reads. Here the sample spans some 390,000 distinct CDR3 sequences, over 5% being singletons. The material was PBMCs, obtained 5 days after the yellow fever booster vaccination. The receptors were gathered from a man aged 30 to 45 who received the YFV17D yellow fever vaccine.

With regard to this clonotype: A much larger clone sits a single nucleotide away, making a read error possible. This likely comes from a read error, as the CDR3 has no conserved phenylalanine or tryptophan at its end. This rearrangement joins TRBV7-6 to TRBJ2-5, with TRBD1 matching over 8 bases. After removal of 5 bases from V and 5 bases from J, the junction contained 16 bases not matched to a gene. The CDR3 is 17 residues long. Germline CDR1 reads SGHVS; CDR2 reads FNYEAQ. CDR3 nucleotides: TGTGCCAGCAGCCCAATCGTAGACAGGGGAGGTGAGGAGACCCAGTACTCC. Protein sequence: CASSPIVDRGGEETQYS.

The J gene is TRBJ2-7, the V gene TRBV27; 12 bases line up with TRBD2. Germline CDR1 reads MNHEY; CDR2 reads SMNVEV (reference sequence). The CDR3 has 20 residues. J gave up 3 bases and V 3 bases, and 18 bases lay outside the gene matches. The CDR3, as DNA: TGTGCCAGCAGTTTTACGACACTCGGTCTAGCGGGAGGGAAGAACTACGAGCAGTACTTC. This sequence encodes CASSFTTLGLAGGKNYEQYF.

The table lists this clonotype with many counts. The chain links TRBV12-3 or TRBV12-4 to TRBJ2-7; tentatively, D is TRBD2 (6 bases). The ends were cut back, 3 bases at V and 2 bases at J, with 11 bases in the middle. The CDR3 length is 14 residues. CDR3: CASSFGAGPYEQYF. The CDR3 DNA reads TGTGCCAGCAGTTTCGGGGCGGGGCCCTACGAGCAGTACTTC.

The CDR3: CASSQDPATTGELFF. In DNA, the CDR3 is TGCGCCAGCAGCCAAGATCCGGCCACCACCGGGGAGCTGTTTTTT. The chain employs TRBV4-3 and TRBJ2-2; no firm D call. The CDR3 totals 15 residues. The germline CDR1 and CDR2 sequences are LGHNA and YSLEER. V gave up 0 bases and J gave up 4 bases, with 9 bases separating them.

This clonotype was detected ten times or more. V usage is TRBV3-1 and J usage is TRBJ2-5, with D uncertain. Trimming cost V 0 bases and J 7 bases, with 9 bases left between them. This CDR3 is built from 13 residues. The V gene's germline CDR1 is LGHDT and CDR2 YNNKEL (reference sequence). The CDR3 nucleotides are TGTGCCAGCAGCCAAGAACCGGCGAGGACCCAGTACTTC. It specifies CASSQEPARTQYF.

This clonotype was observed at least ten times. V is TRBV7-9 and J is TRBJ2-3; TRBD2 agrees at 9 bases. This CDR3 spans 16 amino acids. The trim removed 5 bases at V and 8 bases at J, leaving 14 bases unmatched. Germline CDR1 and CDR2: SEHNR and FQNEAQ (reference sequence). CDR3 protein: CASSGNAVAGEVTQYF. The DNA for the CDR3 is TGTGCCAGCAGCGGAAATGCGGTAGCGGGAGAAGTTACGCAGTATTTT.

This clonotype was seen a few times. The chain combines TRBV5-6 with TRBJ1-2; D call uncertain. This CDR3 is built from 13 residues. The germline V gene has CDR1 SGHDT and CDR2 YYEEEE. Trimming took 5 bases from V and 3 from J, leaving 11 bases between them. For the CDR3, the DNA is TGTGCCAGCAGACAAGGGATAGACTATGGCTACACCTTC. Amino acids: CASRQGIDYGYTF.

The CDR3 DNA reads as TGTGCCAGCAGTGGACGAGAGGGGGCAAGCTCCTACAATGAGCAGTTCTTC. It specifies CASSGREGASSYNEQFF. The chain combines TRBV25-1 with TRBJ2-1; 7 bases fit TRBD1. Germline-derived CDR1 and CDR2 are MGHDK and SYGVNS. V was pared by 4 bases and J by 0 bases, with 9 bases of the junction left unmatched. This CDR3 region has 17 residues. The full variable domain, its missing parts supplied by reference TRBV25-1 and TRBJ2-1, is EADIYQTPRYLVIGTGKKITLECSQTMGHDKMYWYQQDPGMELHLIHYSYGVNSTEKGDLSSESTVSRIRTEHFPLTLESARPSHTSQYLCASSGREGASSYNEQFFGPGTRLTVL.

This clonotype turned up a few times. V gene TRBV14 combines with J gene TRBJ2-1; TRBD1 is a possible D gene (5 bases). The CDR3 consists of 16 residues. With 4 bases removed from V and 7 bases from J, the gap between germline ends came to 20 bases. The germline V gene encodes CDR1 SGHDN and CDR2 FVKESK. The CDR3 sequence: CASSPLRGSIINEQFF. The CDR3 bases are TGTGCCAGCAGCCCGTTAAGGGGCTCGATAATAAATGAGCAGTTCTTC.

This clonotype was counted many times. The V and J genes are TRBV20-1 and TRBJ2-1, with D tentatively TRBD2 (6 bases). Looked up from germline, CDR1 is DFQATT and CDR2 is SNEGSKA (reference sequence). The CDR3 totals 17 residues. V was shortened by 5 bases and J by 5 bases, with 25 bases between the two germline ends. The CDR3 DNA sequence: TGCAGTGCTTCCCGACTTGGAGCCAGCGGGCTCCACAATGAGCAGTTCTTC. The encoded protein is CSASRLGASGLHNEQFF.

This clonotype was counted between two and nine times. The rearrangement uses TRBV5-1 and TRBJ2-5; 7 nucleotides line up with TRBD2. Trimming cost V 3 bases and J 2 bases; bases outside gene matches: 10. The germline V gene encodes CDR1 SGHRS and CDR2 YFSETQ. The CDR3 has 16 residues. In DNA form, the CDR3 reads TGCGCCAGCAGCTCCTCCGTGGGCGGGGGTCAAGAGACCCAGTACTTC. Translation: CASSSSVGGGQETQYF.